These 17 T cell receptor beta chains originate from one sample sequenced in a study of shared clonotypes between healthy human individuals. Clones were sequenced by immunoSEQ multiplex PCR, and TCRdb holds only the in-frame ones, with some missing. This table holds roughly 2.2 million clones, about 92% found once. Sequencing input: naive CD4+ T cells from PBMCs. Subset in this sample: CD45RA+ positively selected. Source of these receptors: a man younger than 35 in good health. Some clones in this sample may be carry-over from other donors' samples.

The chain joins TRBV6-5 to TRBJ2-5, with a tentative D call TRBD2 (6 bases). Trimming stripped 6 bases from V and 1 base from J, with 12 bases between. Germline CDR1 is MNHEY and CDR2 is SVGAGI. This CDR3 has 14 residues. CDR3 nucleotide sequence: TGTGCCAGCAGCGTTCTAGCGTCCCAAGAGACCCAGTACTTC. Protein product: CASSVLASQETQYF.

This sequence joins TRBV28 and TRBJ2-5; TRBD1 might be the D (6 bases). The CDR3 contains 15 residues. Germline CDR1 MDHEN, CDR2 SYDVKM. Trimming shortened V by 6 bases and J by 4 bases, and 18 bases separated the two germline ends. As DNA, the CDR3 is TGTGCCAGCAGGGGACGGGAACAGGGTACAGAGACCCAGTACTTC. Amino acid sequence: CASRGREQGTETQYF. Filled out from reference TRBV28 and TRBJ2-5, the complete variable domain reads DVKVTQSSRYLVKRTGEKVFLECVQDMDHENMFWYRQDPGLGLRLIYFSYDVKMKEKGDIPEGYSVSREKKERFSLILESASTNQTSMYLCASRGREQGTETQYFGPGTRLLVL.

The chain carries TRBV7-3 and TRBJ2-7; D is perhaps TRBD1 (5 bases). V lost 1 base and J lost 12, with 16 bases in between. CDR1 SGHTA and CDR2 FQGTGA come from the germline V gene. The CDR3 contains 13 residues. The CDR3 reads CASSLIGVGPAYF. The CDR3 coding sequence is TGTGCCAGCAGCTTAATAGGGGTCGGCCCGGCGTACTTC.

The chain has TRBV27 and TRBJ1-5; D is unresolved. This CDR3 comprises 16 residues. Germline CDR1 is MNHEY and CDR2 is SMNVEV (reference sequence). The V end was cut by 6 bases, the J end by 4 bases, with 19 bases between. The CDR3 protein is CASSKEGVEYNQPQHF. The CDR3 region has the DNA TGTGCCAGCAGCAAGGAGGGTGTAGAGTATAATCAGCCCCAGCATTTT.

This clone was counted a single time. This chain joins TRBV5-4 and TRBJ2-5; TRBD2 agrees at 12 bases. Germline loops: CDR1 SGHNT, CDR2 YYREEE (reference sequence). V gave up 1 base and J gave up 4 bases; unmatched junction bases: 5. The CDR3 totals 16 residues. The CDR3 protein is CASSLKLAGGAETQYF. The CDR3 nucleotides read TGTGCCAGCAGCTTGAAGCTAGCGGGGGGGGCAGAGACCCAGTACTTC. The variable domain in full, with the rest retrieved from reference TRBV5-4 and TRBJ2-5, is ETGVTQSPTHLIKTRGQQVTLRCSSQSGHNTVSWYQQALGQGPQFIFQYYREEENGRGNFPPRFSGLQFPNYSSELNVNALELDDSALYLCASSLKLAGGAETQYFGPGTRLLVL.

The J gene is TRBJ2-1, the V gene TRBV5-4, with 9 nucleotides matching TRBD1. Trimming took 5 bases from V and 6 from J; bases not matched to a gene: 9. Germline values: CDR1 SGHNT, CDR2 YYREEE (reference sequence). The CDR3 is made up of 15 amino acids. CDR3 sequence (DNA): TGTGCCAGCAGACTGGACAGGGGAACTTCCAATGAGCAGTTCTTC. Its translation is CASRLDRGTSNEQFF. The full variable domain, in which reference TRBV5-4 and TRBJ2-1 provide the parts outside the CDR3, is ETGVTQSPTHLIKTRGQQVTLRCSSQSGHNTVSWYQQALGQGPQFIFQYYREEENGRGNFPPRFSGLQFPNYSSELNVNALELDDSALYLCASRLDRGTSNEQFFGPGTRLTVL.

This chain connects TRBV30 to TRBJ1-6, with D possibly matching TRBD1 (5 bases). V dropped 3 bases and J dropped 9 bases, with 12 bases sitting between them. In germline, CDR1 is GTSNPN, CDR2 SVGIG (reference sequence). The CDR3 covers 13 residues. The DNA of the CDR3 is TGTGCCTGGAGCCAGGGTTATGGTTCACCCCTCCACTTT. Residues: CAWSQGYGSPLHF.

CDR3 amino acids: CSAHAGVDYGYTF. The CDR3 DNA reads as TGCAGCGCCCATGCAGGGGTTGACTATGGCTACACCTTC. The J gene is TRBJ1-2, the V gene TRBV29-1; D may be TRBD1 (6 bases). V shed 7 bases and J shed 3 bases, with 15 bases lying between them. The CDR3 is 13 amino acids. Germline V gives CDR1 SQVTM, CDR2 ANQGSEA.

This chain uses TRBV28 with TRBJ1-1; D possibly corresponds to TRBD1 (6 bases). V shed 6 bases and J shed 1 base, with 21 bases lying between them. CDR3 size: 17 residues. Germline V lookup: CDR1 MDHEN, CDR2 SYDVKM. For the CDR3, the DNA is TGTGCCAGCAGCCGCCTTCGGGCGACAGGCACGAACACTGAAGCTTTCTTT. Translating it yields CASSRLRATGTNTEAFF.

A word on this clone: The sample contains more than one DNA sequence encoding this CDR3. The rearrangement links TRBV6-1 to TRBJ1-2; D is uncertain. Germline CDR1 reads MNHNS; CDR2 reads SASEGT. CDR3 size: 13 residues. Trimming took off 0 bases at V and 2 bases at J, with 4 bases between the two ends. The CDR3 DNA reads TGTGCCAGCAGTGAAGCAGGAAACTATGGCTACACCTTC. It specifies CASSEAGNYGYTF.

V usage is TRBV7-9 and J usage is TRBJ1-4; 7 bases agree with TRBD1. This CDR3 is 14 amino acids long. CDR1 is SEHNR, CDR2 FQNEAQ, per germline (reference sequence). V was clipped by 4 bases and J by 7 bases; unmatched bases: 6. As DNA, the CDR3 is TGTGCCAGCAGCTCGACAGGGCGGGGTGAAAAACTGTTTTTT. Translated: CASSSTGRGEKLFF.

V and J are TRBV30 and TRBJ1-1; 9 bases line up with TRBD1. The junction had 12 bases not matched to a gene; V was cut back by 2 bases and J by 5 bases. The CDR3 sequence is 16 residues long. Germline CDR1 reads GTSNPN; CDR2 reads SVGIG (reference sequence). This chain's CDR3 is CAWSPTSRQGGTEAFF. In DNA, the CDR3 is TGTGCCTGGAGTCCGACAAGCAGACAGGGGGGGACTGAAGCTTTCTTT.

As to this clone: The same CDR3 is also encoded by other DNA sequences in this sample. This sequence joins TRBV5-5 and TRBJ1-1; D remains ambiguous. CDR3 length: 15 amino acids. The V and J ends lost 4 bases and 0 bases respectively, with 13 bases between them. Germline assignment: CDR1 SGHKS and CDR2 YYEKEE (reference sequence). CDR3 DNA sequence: TGTGCCAGCAGCCTAGGAGGGAGCATGAACACTGAAGCTTTCTTT. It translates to CASSLGGSMNTEAFF. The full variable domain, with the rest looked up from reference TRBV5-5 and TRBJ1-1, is DAGVTQSPTHLIKTRGQQVTLRCSPISGHKSVSWYQQVLGQGPQFIFQYYEKEERGRGNFPDRFSARQFPNYSSELNVNALLLGDSALYLCASSLGGSMNTEAFFGQGTRLTVV.

This chain's CDR3 is CASRPTLTGYLVTDTQYF. For the CDR3, the DNA is TGTGCCAGCAGGCCGACACTAACAGGGTACTTAGTAACAGATACGCAGTATTTT. This rearrangement joins TRBV28 to TRBJ2-3, with D possibly matching TRBD1 (6 bases). Trimming stripped 6 bases from V and 3 bases from J, with 25 bases between. Germline CDR1 MDHEN, CDR2 SYDVKM. The CDR3 sequence is 18 residues long. Drawing the rest from reference TRBV28 and TRBJ2-3, the complete variable domain is DVKVTQSSRYLVKRTGEKVFLECVQDMDHENMFWYRQDPGLGLRLIYFSYDVKMKEKGDIPEGYSVSREKKERFSLILESASTNQTSMYLCASRPTLTGYLVTDTQYFGPGTRLTVL.

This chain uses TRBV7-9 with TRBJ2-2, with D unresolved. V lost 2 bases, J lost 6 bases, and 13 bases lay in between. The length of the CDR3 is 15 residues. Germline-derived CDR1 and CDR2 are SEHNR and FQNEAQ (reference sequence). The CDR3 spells CASSLLSPVPGELFF. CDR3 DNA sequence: TGTGCCAGCAGCTTACTATCCCCCGTCCCCGGGGAGCTGTTTTTT. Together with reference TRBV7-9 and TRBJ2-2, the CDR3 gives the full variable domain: DTGVSQNPRHKITKRGQNVTFRCDPISEHNRLYWYRQTLGQGPEFLTYFQNEAQLEKSRLLSDRFSAERPKGSFSTLEIQRTEQGDSAMYLCASSLLSPVPGELFFGEGSRLTVL.

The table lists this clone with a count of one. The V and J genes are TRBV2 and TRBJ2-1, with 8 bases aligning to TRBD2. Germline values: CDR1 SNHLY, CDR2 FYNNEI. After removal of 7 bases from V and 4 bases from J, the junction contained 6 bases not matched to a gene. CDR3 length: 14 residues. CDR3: CASKVSGAYNEQFF. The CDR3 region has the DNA TGTGCCAGCAAGGTTAGCGGGGCATACAATGAGCAGTTCTTC.

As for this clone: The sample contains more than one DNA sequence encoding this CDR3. The CDR3 bases are TGTGCCAGCAGTTACGGGGGCGAGCAGTACTTC. Translation: CASSYGGEQYF. The J gene is TRBJ2-7, the V gene TRBV6-5; D tentatively reads TRBD1 or TRBD2 (5 bases each). V lost 2 bases, J lost 6 bases, and 5 bases lay in between. Germline CDR1 reads MNHEY; CDR2 reads SVGAGI. CDR3 size: 11 residues.